This T cell receptor beta chain was recorded in a study of glioma-infiltrating T cells after dendritic cell vaccination. The immunoSEQ assay amplified TCRB CDR3 from up to roughly 2 ug DNA. Primers: 60 V beta forward and 13 J beta reverse. Only in-frame clones appear in the TCRdb table, and some are missing; sequencing was by immunoSEQ multiplex PCR. The data show fewer than 85,000 clones, about 87% seen once. The germline gives CDR1 MNHEY, CDR2 SMNVEV (reference sequence). The junction had 6 bases not matched to a gene; V was cut back by 6 bases and J by 1 base. There are 15 residues in the CDR3. The input for sequencing was blood, taken before dendritic cell vaccination. The TCR originated in a human donor with glioblastoma. V is TRBV27 and J is TRBJ2-5, with 9 positions matching TRBD1. In nucleotides, the CDR3 is TGTGCCAGCAGCTCCGGGACAGGGTCCCAAGAGACCCAGTACTTC. Protein: CASSSGTGSQETQYF.